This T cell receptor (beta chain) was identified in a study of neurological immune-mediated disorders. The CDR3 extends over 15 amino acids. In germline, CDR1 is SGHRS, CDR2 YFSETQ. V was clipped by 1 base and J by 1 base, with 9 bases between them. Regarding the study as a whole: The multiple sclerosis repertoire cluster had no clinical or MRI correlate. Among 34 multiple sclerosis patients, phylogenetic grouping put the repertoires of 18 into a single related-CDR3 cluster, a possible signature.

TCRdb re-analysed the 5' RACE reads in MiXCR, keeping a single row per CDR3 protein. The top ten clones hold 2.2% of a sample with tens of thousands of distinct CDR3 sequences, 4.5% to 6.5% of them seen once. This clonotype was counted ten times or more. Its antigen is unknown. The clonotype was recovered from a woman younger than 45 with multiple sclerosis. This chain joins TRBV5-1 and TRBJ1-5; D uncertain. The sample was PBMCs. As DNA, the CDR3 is TGCGCCAGCAGCTTGATTCCAGGAAGCAATCAGCCCCAGCATTTT. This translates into CASSLIPGSNQPQHF.